This TCR beta chain was recovered during a study of CD8 T cells in ankylosing spondylitis. Looked up from germline, CDR1 is MNHEY and CDR2 is SMNVEV (reference sequence). This CDR3 comprises 17 residues. The V end lost 2 bases, the J end lost 2 bases, and 16 bases lay between the germline ends. Study-level results: From matched ankylosing spondylitis synovial fluid, disease-linked clones were reportedly recovered at significantly enriched levels. Seemingly distinctive of ankylosing spondylitis blood was a TCR beta motif formed by eight highly homologous variants. Some of the motif variants had earlier been found in reactive arthritis patients' fluid and blood.

Generation of TCR beta libraries employed quantitative 5'-RACE incorporating molecular barcodes. Via MiXCR, TCRdb re-called the 5' RACE reads, giving one row per CDR3 protein. The sample holds approximately 130,000 distinct CDR3 sequences, around 9.7% seen once. Details on this clonotype: Its antigen is not identified.

The specimen sequenced was blood, either unsorted or a sorted T cell fraction (not recorded which). V gene TRBV27 combines with J gene TRBJ1-5; no reliable D call. This TCR was sampled from a male donor with ankylosing spondylitis or in good health (not recorded which). This CDR3 is CASSLTGPGIGNQPQHF. The CDR3 bases are TGTGCCAGCAGTTTAACCGGACCGGGAATTGGCAATCAGCCCCAGCATTTT.